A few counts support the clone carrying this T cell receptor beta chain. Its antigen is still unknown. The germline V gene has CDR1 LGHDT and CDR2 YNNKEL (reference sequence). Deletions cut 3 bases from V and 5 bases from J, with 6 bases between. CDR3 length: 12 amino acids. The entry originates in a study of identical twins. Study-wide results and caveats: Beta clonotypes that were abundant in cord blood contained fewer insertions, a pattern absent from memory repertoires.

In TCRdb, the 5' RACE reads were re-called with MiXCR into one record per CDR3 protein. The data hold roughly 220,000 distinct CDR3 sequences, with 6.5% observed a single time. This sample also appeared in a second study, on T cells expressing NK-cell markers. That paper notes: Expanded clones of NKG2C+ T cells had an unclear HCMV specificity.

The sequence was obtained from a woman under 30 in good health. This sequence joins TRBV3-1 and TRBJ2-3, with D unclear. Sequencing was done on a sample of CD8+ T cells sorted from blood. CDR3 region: CASSQSRDTQYF. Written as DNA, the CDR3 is TGTGCCAGCAGCCAGTCGCGAGATACGCAGTATTTT.